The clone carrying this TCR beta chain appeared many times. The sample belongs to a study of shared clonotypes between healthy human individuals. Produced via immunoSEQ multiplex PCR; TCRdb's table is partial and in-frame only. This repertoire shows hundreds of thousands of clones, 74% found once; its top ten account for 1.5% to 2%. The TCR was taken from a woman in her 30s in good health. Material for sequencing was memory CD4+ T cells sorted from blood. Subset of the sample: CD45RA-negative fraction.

CDR3 in amino acids: CASSESIKETQYF. For the CDR3, the DNA is TGCGCCAGCAGTGAGTCGATTAAGGAGACCCAGTACTTC. The rearrangement uses TRBV10-1 and TRBJ2-5; D is unresolved. This CDR3 is 13 amino acids long. The V gene lost 0 bases and the J gene lost 5 bases, with 7 bases spanning the gap. Per the germline V gene, CDR1 is WNHNN and CDR2 is SYGVQD (reference sequence).